The table lists the clone carrying this T cell receptor beta chain with a count of one. This record belongs to a study of T cell changes during pregnancy in multiple sclerosis. Libraries were prepared by immunoSEQ multiplex PCR; TCRdb keeps only in-frame clonotypes and omits some of them. The table lists about 61,000 clones, roughly 90% of them singletons. The specimen comprised peripheral blood, sampled in the first trimester of pregnancy. This TCR was sampled from a female donor with multiple sclerosis, enrolled in a pregnancy study.

CDR3 coding DNA: TGCAGCGTTGAAGGGACAGGGGGAAACACCATATATTTT. This sequence encodes CSVEGTGGNTIYF. The chain is built from TRBV29-1 and TRBJ1-3; 8 bases match TRBD1. CDR3 length: 13 residues. Trimming removed 1 base from V and 4 bases from J; junction bases left unmatched: 0. Germline CDR1 is SQVTM and CDR2 is ANQGSEA.